The 20 T cell receptor beta chains listed next were all sequenced from one sample in a study of siplizumab effects on memory and regulatory T cells. Method: immunoSEQ multiplex PCR; TCRdb's copy keeps in-frame clones and lacks some. The sample yields 45,000 to 60,000 clones, roughly 87% seen once. Sample: naive CD8+ T cells sorted from blood. These receptors all come from a human donor in good health.

Only one count was recorded for this clone. The genes are TRBV5-4 and TRBJ2-7; D is possibly TRBD2 (7 bases). Germline V gene lookup returns CDR1 SGHNT and CDR2 YYREEE (reference sequence). CDR3 size: 17 residues. V was cut by 3 bases and J by 3 bases, with 22 bases left in between. The CDR3 reads CASSSEWGGPRYYEQYF. As DNA, the CDR3 is TGTGCCAGCAGCTCTGAATGGGGGGGGCCCAGATACTACGAGCAGTACTTC. The full variable domain, its missing parts supplied by reference TRBV5-4 and TRBJ2-7, is ETGVTQSPTHLIKTRGQQVTLRCSSQSGHNTVSWYQQALGQGPQFIFQYYREEENGRGNFPPRFSGLQFPNYSSELNVNALELDDSALYLCASSSEWGGPRYYEQYFGPGTRLTVT.

The rearrangement uses TRBV4-1 and TRBJ2-7, with 9 bases matching TRBD1. V lost 0 bases, J lost 6 bases, and 6 bases stayed unmatched. This CDR3 spans 15 amino acids. Germline loops: CDR1 MGHRA, CDR2 YSYEKL. The CDR3 bases are TGCGCCAGCAGCCAAGATTGGACAGGGGCTCGCGAGCAGTACTTC. This encodes CASSQDWTGAREQYF.

This clone was observed once. V gene TRBV7-6 combines with J gene TRBJ2-7; D perhaps matches TRBD2 (7 bases). The germline gives CDR1 SGHVS, CDR2 FNYEAQ. The ends were cut back, 1 base at V and 5 bases at J, with 21 bases in the middle. The CDR3 spans 17 residues. As DNA, the CDR3 is TGTGCCAGCAGCTTAGGAGGGGGGGCTAGCAAGACTCACGAGCAGTACTTC. Encoded protein: CASSLGGGASKTHEQYF.

V and J are TRBV4-1 and TRBJ1-6; weak D call: TRBD1 (5 bases). The CDR3 is made up of 16 amino acids. Germline V gene data show CDR1 as MGHRA and CDR2 as YSYEKL. Trimming stripped 0 bases from V and 4 bases from J, with 10 bases between. The CDR3 region is CASSQEGGFYNSPLHF. CDR3 sequence (DNA): TGCGCCAGCAGCCAAGAGGGGGGATTTTATAATTCACCCCTCCACTTT.

The genes are TRBV29-1 and TRBJ2-3, with 8 bases identical to TRBD2. The CDR3 contains 17 residues. The germline V gene encodes CDR1 SQVTM and CDR2 ANQGSEA. With V trimmed by 7 bases and J by 3 bases, 18 bases remained unmatched. This CDR3 reads CSAAYPVVAGQTDTQYF. CDR3 nucleotide sequence: TGCAGCGCCGCCTACCCGGTGGTAGCGGGGCAAACAGATACGCAGTATTTT.

The rearrangement uses TRBV29-1 and TRBJ2-1, with D hard to call. The CDR3 extends over 14 amino acids. Germline V CDR1 and CDR2: SQVTM, ANQGSEA. The V end lost 8 bases, the J end lost 2 bases, and 16 bases lay between the germline ends. In DNA, the CDR3 is TGCAGCCTCAGGTTGCCCGTTCCCTACAATGAGCAGTTCTTC. Amino acid sequence: CSLRLPVPYNEQFF.

The CDR3 coding sequence is TGTGCCAGCAGCCCTGAACTAGCGGACCAAGAGACCCAGTACTTC. Residues: CASSPELADQETQYF. The chain joins TRBV7-2 to TRBJ2-5; 8 bases are shared with TRBD2. This CDR3 contains 15 residues. CDR1 is SGHTA and CDR2 is FQGNSA in the germline V gene. After removal of 5 bases from V and 0 bases from J, the junction contained 5 bases not matched to a gene.

This chain uses TRBV10-3 with TRBJ2-1, with D hard to call. V was trimmed by 0 bases and J by 2 bases, leaving 8 bases between them. Germline V gene data show CDR1 as ENHRY and CDR2 as SYGVKD. This CDR3 has 15 amino acids. The DNA of the CDR3 is TGTGCCATCAGTGAGTCGATCCCCCCCTACAATGAGCAGTTCTTC. This codes for CAISESIPPYNEQFF.

The rearrangement joins TRBV27 to TRBJ1-1; TRBD1 is a possible D gene (5 bases). Germline CDR1 is MNHEY and CDR2 is SMNVEV (reference sequence). The V end was cut by 3 bases, the J end by 1 base, with 9 bases between. The CDR3 is 14 residues long. The CDR3 region has the DNA TGTGCCAGCAGTTTTTTTGGGGGGAACACTGAAGCTTTCTTT. It translates to CASSFFGGNTEAFF.

This clone has only one observation. The chain combines TRBV9 with TRBJ1-4; D call uncertain. Germline V gene sequence: CDR1 SGDLS, CDR2 YYNGEE. The CDR3 totals 14 residues. V gave up 3 bases and J gave up 5 bases, with 11 bases separating them. CDR3 sequence (DNA): TGTGCCAGCAGCGAGGGTGTTTTAAATGAAAAACTGTTTTTT. It translates to CASSEGVLNEKLFF.

J is TRBJ2-3 and V is TRBV20-1; D is uncertain. Trimming cost V 6 bases and J 2 bases, with 3 bases left between them. The length of the CDR3 is 10 residues. The germline CDR1 and CDR2 sequences are DFQATT and SNEGSKA (reference sequence). CDR3 sequence: CSAITDTQYF. In DNA, the CDR3 is TGCAGTGCCATCACAGATACGCAGTATTTT.

The chain uses TRBV5-6 and TRBJ2-5, with a possible D match to TRBD1 (5 bases). Between the trimmed V and J ends, which lost 0 bases and 5 bases, there was a span of 8 bases. The CDR3 spans 13 residues. Per germline, CDR1 SGHDT and CDR2 YYEEEE. CDR3 protein: CASSLDRGETQYF. Written as DNA, the CDR3 is TGTGCCAGCAGCTTGGATAGGGGTGAGACCCAGTACTTC.

The rearrangement joins TRBV6-5 to TRBJ2-5; a possible D gene is TRBD1 (6 bases). This CDR3 has 13 amino acids. Germline V CDR1 and CDR2: MNHEY, SVGAGI. V was cut by 5 bases and J by 5 bases, with 12 bases left in between. CDR3 amino acids: CASSVQGWETQYF. In DNA form, the CDR3 reads TGTGCCAGCAGTGTACAGGGTTGGGAGACCCAGTACTTC.

This chain joins TRBV7-6 and TRBJ2-3; 10 nucleotides agree with TRBD2. CDR1 is SGHVS, CDR2 FNYEAQ, per germline. V shed 6 bases and J 3 bases; nucleotides not matched to a gene: 12. This CDR3 comprises 17 residues. The CDR3 coding sequence is TGTGCCAGCAGTCTGACCCCACTAGCGGGGATAACAGATACGCAGTATTTT. It is translated as CASSLTPLAGITDTQYF.

V gene TRBV6-1 combines with J gene TRBJ2-2; TRBD1 agrees at 8 bases. The CDR3 runs to 14 residues. V dropped 3 bases and J dropped 8; count of bases not matched to a gene: 5. Per germline, CDR1 MNHNS and CDR2 SASEGT. CDR3 sequence: CASSDPQGAGELFF. DNA of the CDR3: TGTGCCAGCAGTGACCCTCAGGGGGCGGGGGAGCTGTTTTTT.

The chain joins TRBV4-1 to TRBJ2-7; tentatively, D is TRBD1 or TRBD2 (5 bases each). Trimming took off 5 bases at V and 0 bases at J, with 17 bases between the two ends. CDR1 and CDR2 (germline): MGHRA, YSYEKL. The CDR3 totals 16 residues. For the CDR3, the DNA is TGCGCCAGCAGCGCTCAGCCGGGGCAGTCCTCCTACGAGCAGTACTTC. Amino acid sequence: CASSAQPGQSSYEQYF.

The gene calls are TRBV29-1 and TRBJ2-1; 8 positions agree with TRBD2. V shed 6 bases, J shed 3 bases, and the junction held 4 bases outside the gene matches. From germline, CDR1 is SQVTM and CDR2 ANQGSEA. This CDR3 has 13 amino acids. For the CDR3, the DNA is TGCAGCGTAGCGGGGGAGCTCTACAATGAGCAGTTCTTC. Translation: CSVAGELYNEQFF.

V usage is TRBV5-6 and J usage is TRBJ2-2; D is perhaps TRBD2 (7 bases). The CDR3 runs to 18 residues. The ends were cut back, 0 bases at V and 7 bases at J, with 22 bases in the middle. Germline V gene sequence: CDR1 SGHDT, CDR2 YYEEEE. This chain's CDR3 is CASSLATGRAEHVGELFF. The CDR3, as DNA: TGTGCCAGCAGCTTGGCTACAGGGAGGGCCGAACACGTCGGGGAGCTGTTTTTT. Looking up the rest from reference TRBV5-6 and TRBJ2-2 gives the full variable domain: DAGVTQSPTHLIKTRGQQVTLRCSPKSGHDTVSWYQQALGQGPQFIFQYYEEEERQRGNFPDRFSGHQFPNYSSELNVNALLLGDSALYLCASSLATGRAEHVGELFFGEGSRLTVL.

This clone was seen a handful of times. The chain couples TRBV7-9 to TRBJ1-4; D perhaps matches TRBD1 (5 bases). The CDR3 length is 14 residues. Germline loops: CDR1 SEHNR, CDR2 FQNEAQ (reference sequence). Trimming removed 7 bases at V and 3 bases at J, with 12 bases between. CDR3: CASTAGSANEKLFF. The CDR3 bases are TGTGCCAGCACCGCAGGGTCGGCTAATGAAAAACTGTTTTTT.

V is TRBV7-9 and J is TRBJ2-5; TRBD2 matches at 11 bases. After removal of 6 bases from V and 3 bases from J, the junction contained 6 bases not matched to a gene. The CDR3 has 15 amino acids. The germline CDR1 and CDR2 sequences are SEHNR and FQNEAQ (reference sequence). This chain's CDR3 is CASSLILAGEETQYF. The DNA of the CDR3 is TGTGCCAGCAGTCTTATACTAGCGGGGGAAGAGACCCAGTACTTC.